This T cell receptor (beta chain) was recorded in a study of T cell responses to AZD1222 COVID-19 vaccine. General study points: Repertoires were obtained solely post-peak T cell response. Epitopes outside B.1.351 and B.1.1.7 mutated regions reportedly drew nearly half of spike TCRs. Donors were chiefly white British, with a greater number of females, and clonal diversity was perhaps underestimated.

CDR3 length: 13 residues. V was shortened by 7 bases and J by 7 bases, with 13 bases between the two germline ends. Germline-derived CDR1 and CDR2 are MNHEY and SVGAGI. A note on this clone: Its specificity is not known.

The data were produced by immunoSEQ multiplex PCR, yet TCRdb's version contains in-frame clones alone and is incomplete. The repertoire holds about 81,000 clones, under 95% seen once, with 5% to 5.5% in the top ten. Material: peripheral blood, obtained on day 0 of AZD1222 vaccination. The receptor comes from an adult in good health. The gene calls are TRBV6-5 and TRBJ2-2, with D perhaps matching TRBD1 (6 bases). This CDR3 reads CASTGGRGGELFF. DNA of the CDR3: TGTGCCAGCACTGGGGGCCGAGGCGGGGAGCTGTTTTTT.